The clone carrying this T cell receptor (beta chain) turned up a few times. What it binds is not known. These data belong to a study of T-cell reconstitution after alpha-beta-depleted transplantation in children. Study-level results: Reportedly, alpha-beta T cells present about two months post-transplant originated from several hundred expanded clones of graft origin.

V shed 5 bases, J shed 0 bases, and the junction held 6 bases outside the gene matches. Per germline, CDR1 MDHEN and CDR2 SYDVKM. The length of the CDR3 is 16 residues. Unique molecular identifiers featured in how the TCRbeta library was prepared. One entry per CDR3 protein, called by TCRdb with MiXCR from the PCR reads. Of about 110,000 distinct CDR3 sequences in the sample, 10% were seen once. The rearrangement links TRBV28 to TRBJ2-5; TRBD1 agrees at 10 bases. Sample: PBMCs, taken before TCRalphabeta/CD19-depleted stem cell transplant. The TCR comes from a boy aged 2 to 9 with acute lymphoblastic leukemia, due to receive a stem cell transplant. CDR3 DNA: TGTGCCAGCAGTCCGCGGACAGGGGGGTACCAAGAGACCCAGTACTTC. This gives the protein CASSPRTGGYQETQYF.